This record concerns one T cell receptor (beta chain) sequence. This record comes from a study of blood T cell repertoires in COVID-19. The CDR3 has 17 residues. Germline lookup yields CDR1 MNHEY and CDR2 SVGEGT. Trimming shortened V by 2 bases and J by 3 bases, and 17 bases separated the two germline ends. Assay: immunoSEQ multiplex PCR; the TCRdb copy retains only in-frame clones and omits some. The sample records around 310,000 clones, over 75% being singletons. This TCR was sampled from a woman between 45 and 65 years old with active or convalescent COVID-19. The sequenced material came from peripheral blood. The V and J genes are TRBV6-2 or TRBV6-3 and TRBJ1-5; D possibly corresponds to TRBD1 (5 bases). The CDR3 region has the DNA TGTGCCAGCAGTTACGGTGCAAATCGGGGGACCAATCAGCCCCAGCATTTT. Translating it yields CASSYGANRGTNQPQHF.